This T cell receptor (beta chain) was sequenced for a study of regulatory T cells in long-lasting Graves disease. Overall study findings and caveats: Patients whose Graves' disease persisted exhibited lower TCR diversity than those newly diagnosed.

V trimming: 5 bases; J trimming: 9 bases; junction bases outside the gene matches: 12. The CDR3 covers 15 residues. Germline assignment: CDR1 SEHNR and CDR2 FQNEAQ (reference sequence). This clonotype was seen only a few times. Antigen: not known. Time point noted: newly diagnosed GD, antithyroid drugs for less than 3 months. PBMC-extracted RNA yielded the TCR library. For TCR beta, libraries came from iRepertoire HTBI primers and Arm-PCR of CDR3 regions. Original handling: Identification of gene segments yielded 60 to 80 TRBV and about 14 TRBJ across samples. From the multiplex PCR reads, TCRdb called clonotypes with MiXCR, one entry per CDR3 protein. These V and J calls derive from TCRdb rather than the authors' analysis. The table has approximately 480,000 distinct CDR3 sequences, 15% to 20% seen once. This sample was also put to use in a study of T cells in Graves' hyperthyroidism and ophthalmopathy. That study reports: Blood shared most expanded thyroid clonotypes above 0.001.

This specimen consisted of peripheral blood mononuclear cells (PBMCs), obtained at new diagnosis, from a patient treated with antithyroid drugs. The chain is built from TRBV7-9 and TRBJ2-1, with 8 nucleotides matching TRBD2. The receptor was isolated from a man between 40 and 49 years old with Graves disease. In nucleotides, the CDR3 is TGTGCCAGCAGCCACGAGGGACTAGGTGTTGGTGAGCAGTTCTTC. It specifies CASSHEGLGVGEQFF.